This T cell receptor (beta chain) was retrieved from a study of blood T cells in healthy people across ages. The second PCR ran about 6 to 11 cycles with a sample-barcoded 5' primer and J-beta primers. TCRdb re-analysed the 5' RACE reads in MiXCR, keeping a single row per CDR3 protein. The sample yields hundreds of thousands of distinct CDR3 sequences, about 54% seen once. As to this clonotype: Antigen specificity is unknown.

Notes on the study in general: Older age coincided with a roughly linear decline in TCR beta diversity per million T cells. The unknown donor CMV status may have confounded expanded clonotype changes. Strong correlation was found linking TCR beta diversity to naive T cell percentage.

The CDR3 extends over 15 amino acids. V lost 4 bases and J 5 bases, leaving 16 bases between the germline ends. Germline V gene sequence: CDR1 SGHRS, CDR2 YFSETQ. The chain links TRBV5-1 to TRBJ2-1, with D possibly being TRBD2 (7 bases). Sequences were obtained from blood. The clonotype was recovered from a man aged 55 to 70 in good health. The CDR3 here is CASSNGGGPNNEQFF. The CDR3 nucleotides read TGCGCCAGCAGCAATGGGGGGGGGCCCAACAATGAGCAGTTCTTC.